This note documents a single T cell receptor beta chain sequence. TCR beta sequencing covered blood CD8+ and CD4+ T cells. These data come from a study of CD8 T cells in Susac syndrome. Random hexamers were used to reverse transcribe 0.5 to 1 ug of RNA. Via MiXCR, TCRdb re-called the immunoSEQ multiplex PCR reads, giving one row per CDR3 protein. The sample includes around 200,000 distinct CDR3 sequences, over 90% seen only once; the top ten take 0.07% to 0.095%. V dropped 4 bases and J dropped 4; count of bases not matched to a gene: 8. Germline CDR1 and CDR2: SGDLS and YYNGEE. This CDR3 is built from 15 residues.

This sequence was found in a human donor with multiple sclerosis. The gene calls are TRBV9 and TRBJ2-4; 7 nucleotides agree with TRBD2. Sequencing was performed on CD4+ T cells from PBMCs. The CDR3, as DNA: TGTGCCAGCAGCTTCGGACTAGAGGGGAAAAACATTCAGTACTTC. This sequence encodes CASSFGLEGKNIQYF.